The T cell receptor beta chain described here comes from a study of T cells after yellow fever vaccination. Study context: SMART-Seq v4 Ultra Low Input prepared libraries from low-cell fractions.

Only a few counts were recorded for this clonotype. The ends were cut back, 2 bases at V and 2 bases at J, with 11 bases in the middle. There are 15 residues in the CDR3. The germline V gene has CDR1 MNHEY and CDR2 SMNVEV (reference sequence). A process of 5'RACE template switching, which added a universal primer site and UMIs, was used to make TCR cDNA. TCRdb re-derived calls from the 5' RACE reads in MiXCR, one entry per CDR3 protein. The sample carries 150,000 or so distinct CDR3 sequences, about a tenth recorded once. The sample here was CD8+ T cells sorted from PBMCs, taken 45 days after the yellow fever booster vaccination. This chain uses TRBV27 with TRBJ2-3, with D hard to call. This receptor was identified in a man between 18 and 35 years old who received the YFV17D yellow fever vaccine. Here the CDR3 DNA reads TGTGCCAGCAGTTTAGGGTCCTACCCCACAGATACGCAGTATTTT. Protein sequence: CASSLGSYPTDTQYF.